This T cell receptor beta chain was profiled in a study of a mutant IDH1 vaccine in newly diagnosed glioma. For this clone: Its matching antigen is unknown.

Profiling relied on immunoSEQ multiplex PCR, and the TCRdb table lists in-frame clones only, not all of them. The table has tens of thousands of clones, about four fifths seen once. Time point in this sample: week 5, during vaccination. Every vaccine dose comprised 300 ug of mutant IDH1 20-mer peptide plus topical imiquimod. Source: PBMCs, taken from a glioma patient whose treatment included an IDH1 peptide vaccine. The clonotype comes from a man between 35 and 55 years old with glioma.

CDR3 DNA sequence: TGTGCCAGCAGCCAAGGTCTAGCGGGGGGGGTGGAGACCCAGTACTTC. Translation: CASSQGLAGGVETQYF. The V gene is TRBV4-2, the J gene TRBJ2-5; 12 bases are a match to TRBD2. The germline gives CDR1 LGHNA, CDR2 YNFKEQ. J lost 5 bases, V lost 1 base, and 5 bases had no gene match. This CDR3 region has 16 residues.